This is a list of T cell receptor beta chains from one sample in a study of T cell responses to AZD1222 COVID-19 vaccine. Some clones are missing from TCRdb's copy, which holds only in-frame ones; the method was immunoSEQ multiplex PCR. Here the sample spans roughly 120,000 clones, about 89% being singletons. Sequencing used peripheral blood, obtained on day 0 of AZD1222 vaccination. These receptors were collected from an adult in good health. Each CDR3 is given with its conserved first and last residue. Clone size is stated in some rows and not others, as once, few, many or a class when expanded.

V gene	J gene	clone size	CDR3 protein
TRBV15	TRBJ1-5	.	CATSSGPPSNQPQHF
TRBV19	TRBJ1-1	.	CASNRQGATEAFF
TRBV14	TRBJ2-7	.	CASSQDGGTAYEQYF
TRBV6-5	TRBJ1-6	.	CASSTRDSGYSPLHF
TRBV7-3	TRBJ2-4	.	CASSSRHIQYF
TRBV5-6	TRBJ2-3	.	CASSPDWAGGWDTQYF
TRBV5-1	TRBJ1-2	.	CASSLPGTGANYGYTF
TRBV7-3	TRBJ1-4	.	CASSPTGTEGEKLFF
TRBV5-1	TRBJ1-1	.	CASSLVTGAMNTEAFF
TRBV2	TRBJ1-5	.	CASSEGRASNQPQHF
TRBV14	TRBJ1-2	once	CASSQERGGEREGYTF
TRBV5-1	TRBJ2-3	few	CAGVGGRALSDTQYF
TRBV10-1	TRBJ2-1	.	CASSPNPLRNEQFF
TRBV9	TRBJ2-7	.	CASSPSRIVVDREGYYEQYF
TRBV30	TRBJ2-5	.	CAWSVFWGAETQYF
TRBV4-1	TRBJ2-3	.	CASSRTRRALAGEIDTQYF
TRBV7-8	TRBJ2-4	.	CASSSTIAGGVAKNIQYF
TRBV4-1	TRBJ1-1	.	CASSQEGQNTEAFF
TRBV10-3	TRBJ1-6	.	CATQPSNSPLHF
TRBV30	TRBJ2-1	.	CAWRGGRPYNEQFF
TRBV7-9	TRBJ2-1	few	CASSLPGHYWGHEQFF
TRBV29-1	TRBJ1-4	.	CSGTGTDEKLFF
TRBV5-5	TRBJ1-4	.	CASSTRQLFNEKLFF
TRBV16	TRBJ1-5	few	CASSQQGRPQHF
TRBV11-2	TRBJ1-1	.	CASSPPVSDVGAFF
TRBV5-6	TRBJ2-1	.	CASSLGWGGYNEQFF
TRBV10-3	TRBJ1-5	.	CAIRGQTHSNQPQHF
TRBV28	TRBJ1-6	.	CASSLIRAGGNSPLHF
TRBV15	TRBJ1-6	.	CATSRRTGTGFSPLHF
TRBV6-5	TRBJ2-5	once	CASLVPARETQYF
TRBV28	TRBJ1-5	.	CASSSPRLHRGEINQPQHF
TRBV5-1	TRBJ1-1	.	CASSLGSGERAFF
TRBV3-1/TRBV3-2	TRBJ1-6	.	CASSQDRAGNNSPLHF
TRBV5-1	TRBJ1-2	.	CASRNLGQLGGYTF
TRBV7-8	TRBJ1-4	.	CASSFFDSTGEKLFF
TRBV6-5	TRBJ1-2	.	CASSYPGQGYSGYTF
TRBV19	TRBJ2-1	.	CASSTITSGPYNEQFF
TRBV3-1/TRBV3-2	TRBJ1-2	once	CASSLDRDGYTF
TRBV9	TRBJ1-1	few	CASSAQGAPRAFF
TRBV24-1	TRBJ2-1	.	CATSDPGWMNEQFF
TRBV5-6	TRBJ1-5	.	CASSLTGNQPQHF
TRBV25-1	TRBJ1-2	.	CASSEGWASGYTF
TRBV12-5	TRBJ1-1	.	CASGHGQRPEAFF
TRBV5-1	TRBJ2-1	.	CASSLWTGADEQFF
TRBV20-1	TRBJ1-4	.	CSASEGQGINEKLFF
TRBV11-2	TRBJ2-7	once	CASSLVGQDKDEQYF
TRBV28	TRBJ1-1	.	CASSLSGWGTEEAFF
TRBV19	TRBJ2-4	.	CASSIVGFLGNIQYF
TRBV28	TRBJ2-2	.	CASGTRGTGELFF